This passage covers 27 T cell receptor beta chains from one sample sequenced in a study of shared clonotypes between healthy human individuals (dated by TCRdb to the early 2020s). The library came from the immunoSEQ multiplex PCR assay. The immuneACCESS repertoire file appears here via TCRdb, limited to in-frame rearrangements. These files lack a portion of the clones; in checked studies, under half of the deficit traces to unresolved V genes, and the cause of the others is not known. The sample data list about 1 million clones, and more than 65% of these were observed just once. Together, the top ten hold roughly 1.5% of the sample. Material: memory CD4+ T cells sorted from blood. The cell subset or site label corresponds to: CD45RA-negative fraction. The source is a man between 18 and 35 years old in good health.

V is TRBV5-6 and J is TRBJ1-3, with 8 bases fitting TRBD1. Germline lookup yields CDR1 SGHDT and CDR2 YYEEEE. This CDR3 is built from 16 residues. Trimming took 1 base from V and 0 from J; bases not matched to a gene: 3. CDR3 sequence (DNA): TGTGCCAGCAGCTTGAGGGGACAGGTCTCTGGAAACACCATATATTTT. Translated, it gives CASSLRGQVSGNTIYF.

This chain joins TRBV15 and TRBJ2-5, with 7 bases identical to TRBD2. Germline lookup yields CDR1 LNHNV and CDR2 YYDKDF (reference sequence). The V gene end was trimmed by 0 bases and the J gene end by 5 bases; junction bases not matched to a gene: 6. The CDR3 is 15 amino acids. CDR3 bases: TGTGCCACCAGCAGAGATGGGGAGGGTCTGGAGACCCAGTACTTC. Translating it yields CATSRDGEGLETQYF.

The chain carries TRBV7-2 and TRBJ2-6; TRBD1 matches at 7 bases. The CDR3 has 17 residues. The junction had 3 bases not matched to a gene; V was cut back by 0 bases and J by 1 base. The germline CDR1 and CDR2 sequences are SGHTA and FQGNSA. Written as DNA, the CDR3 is TGTGCCAGCAGCTTAGCTCCACAGGGGTCTGGGGCCAACGTCCTGACTTTC. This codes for CASSLAPQGSGANVLTF.

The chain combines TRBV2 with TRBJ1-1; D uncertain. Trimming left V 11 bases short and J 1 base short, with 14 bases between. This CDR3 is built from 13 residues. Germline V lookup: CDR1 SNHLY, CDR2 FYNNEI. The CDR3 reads CASARQANTEAFF. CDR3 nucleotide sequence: TGTGCCTCAGCGCGGCAGGCGAACACTGAAGCTTTCTTT. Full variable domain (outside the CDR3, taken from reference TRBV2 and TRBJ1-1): EPEVTQTPSHQVTQMGQEVILRCVPISNHLYFYWYRQILGQKVEFLVSFYNNEISEKSEIFDDQFSVERPDGSNFTLKIRSTKLEDSAMYFCASARQANTEAFFGQGTRLTVV.

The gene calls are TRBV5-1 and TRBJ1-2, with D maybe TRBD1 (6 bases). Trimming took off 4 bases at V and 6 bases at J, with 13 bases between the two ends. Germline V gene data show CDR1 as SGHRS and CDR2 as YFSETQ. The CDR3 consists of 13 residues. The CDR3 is CASSQTGYNGYTF. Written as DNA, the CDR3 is TGCGCCAGCAGCCAAACAGGGTATAATGGCTACACCTTC.

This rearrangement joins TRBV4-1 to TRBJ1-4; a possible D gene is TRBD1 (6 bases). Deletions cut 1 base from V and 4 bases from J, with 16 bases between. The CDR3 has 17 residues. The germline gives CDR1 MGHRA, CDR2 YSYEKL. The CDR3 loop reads CASSQGGGGDINEKLFF. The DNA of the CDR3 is TGCGCCAGCAGCCAAGGAGGGGGAGGGGACATTAATGAAAAACTGTTTTTT.

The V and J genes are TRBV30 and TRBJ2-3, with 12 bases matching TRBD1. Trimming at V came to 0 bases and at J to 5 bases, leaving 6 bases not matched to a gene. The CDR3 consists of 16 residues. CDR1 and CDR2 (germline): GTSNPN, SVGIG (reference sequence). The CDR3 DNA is TGTGCCTGGAGTGTAGGGACAGGGGGCGGCGGAGATACGCAGTATTTT. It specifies CAWSVGTGGGGDTQYF.

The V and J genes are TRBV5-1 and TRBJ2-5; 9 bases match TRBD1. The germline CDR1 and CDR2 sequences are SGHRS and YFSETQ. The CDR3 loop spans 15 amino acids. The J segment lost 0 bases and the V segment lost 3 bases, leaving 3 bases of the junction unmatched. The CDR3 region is CASSSGQGHQETQYF. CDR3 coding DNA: TGCGCCAGCAGCTCCGGACAGGGGCACCAAGAGACCCAGTACTTC.

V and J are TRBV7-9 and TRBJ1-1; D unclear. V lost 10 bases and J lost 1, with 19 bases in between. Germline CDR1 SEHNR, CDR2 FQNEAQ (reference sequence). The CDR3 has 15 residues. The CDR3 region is CAIGNAQIRNTEAFF. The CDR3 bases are TGTGCCATTGGTAACGCGCAGATCAGGAACACTGAAGCTTTCTTT.

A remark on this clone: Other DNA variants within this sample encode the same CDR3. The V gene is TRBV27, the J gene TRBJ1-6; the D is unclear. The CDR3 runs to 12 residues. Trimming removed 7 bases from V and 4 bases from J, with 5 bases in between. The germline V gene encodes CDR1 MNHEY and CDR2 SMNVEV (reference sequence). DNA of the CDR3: TGTGCCAGCACCAGATATAATTCACCCCTCCACTTT. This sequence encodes CASTRYNSPLHF.

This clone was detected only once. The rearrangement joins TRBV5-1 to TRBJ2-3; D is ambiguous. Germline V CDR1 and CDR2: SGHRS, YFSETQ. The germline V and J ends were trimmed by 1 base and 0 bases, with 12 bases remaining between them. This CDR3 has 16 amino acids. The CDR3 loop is CASSLSAGVSTDTQYF. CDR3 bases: TGCGCCAGCAGCTTGTCCGCCGGAGTTAGCACAGATACGCAGTATTTT.

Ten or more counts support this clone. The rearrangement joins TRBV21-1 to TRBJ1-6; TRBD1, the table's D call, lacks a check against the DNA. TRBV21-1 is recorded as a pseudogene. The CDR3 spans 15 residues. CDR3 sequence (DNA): TGTGCCAGCTCCCAGGGGAGCTCCTATAATTCACCCCTCCACTTT. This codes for CASSQGSSYNSPLHF.

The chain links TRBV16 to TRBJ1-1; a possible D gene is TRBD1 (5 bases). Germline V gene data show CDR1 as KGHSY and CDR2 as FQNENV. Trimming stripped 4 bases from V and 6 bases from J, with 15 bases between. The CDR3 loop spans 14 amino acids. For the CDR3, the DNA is TGTGCCAGCAGCCTAACCGGGACGTACTCTGAAGCTTTCTTT. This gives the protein CASSLTGTYSEAFF.

The CDR3 reads CASSLGVRGGNSPLHF. As DNA, the CDR3 is TGCGCCAGCAGCTTGGGAGTCAGGGGGGGAAATTCACCCCTCCACTTT. The chain has TRBV5-1 and TRBJ1-6; 7 nucleotides match TRBD1. Trimming at V came to 0 bases and at J to 7 bases, leaving 7 bases not matched to a gene. This CDR3 comprises 16 residues. Germline lookup yields CDR1 SGHRS and CDR2 YFSETQ. Based on the CDR3 plus reference TRBV5-1 and TRBJ1-6, the full variable domain is KAGVTQTPRYLIKTRGQQVTLSCSPISGHRSVSWYQQTPGQGLQFLFEYFSETQRNKGNFPGRFSGRQFSNSRSEMNVSTLELGDSALYLCASSLGVRGGNSPLHFGNGTRLTVT.

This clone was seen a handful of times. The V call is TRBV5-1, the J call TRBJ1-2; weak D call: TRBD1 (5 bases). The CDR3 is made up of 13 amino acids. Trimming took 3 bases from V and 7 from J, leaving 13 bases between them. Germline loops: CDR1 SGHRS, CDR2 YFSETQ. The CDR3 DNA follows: TGCGCCAGCAGCTGGGGGGATAAGGGTGGCTACACCTTC. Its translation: CASSWGDKGGYTF.

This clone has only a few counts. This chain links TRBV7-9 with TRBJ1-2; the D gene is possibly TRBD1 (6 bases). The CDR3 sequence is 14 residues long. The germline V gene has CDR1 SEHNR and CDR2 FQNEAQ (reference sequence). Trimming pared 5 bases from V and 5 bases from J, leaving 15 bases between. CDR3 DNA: TGTGCCAGCAGCCAAGCGGGGGGCGGTTATGGCTACACCTTC. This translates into CASSQAGGGYGYTF.

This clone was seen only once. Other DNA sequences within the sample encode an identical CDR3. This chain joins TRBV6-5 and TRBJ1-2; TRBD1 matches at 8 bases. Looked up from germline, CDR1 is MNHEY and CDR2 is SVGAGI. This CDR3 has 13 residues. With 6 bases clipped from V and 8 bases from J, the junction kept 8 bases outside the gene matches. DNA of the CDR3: TGTGCCAGCAGCTCCGGACAGGGTAGAGGCTACACCTTC. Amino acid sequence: CASSSGQGRGYTF.

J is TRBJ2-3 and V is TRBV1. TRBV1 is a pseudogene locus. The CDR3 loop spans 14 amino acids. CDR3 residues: CTSSLVKGSDTQYF. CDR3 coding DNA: TGCACCAGCAGCCTTGTCAAAGGATCAGATACGCAGTATTTT.

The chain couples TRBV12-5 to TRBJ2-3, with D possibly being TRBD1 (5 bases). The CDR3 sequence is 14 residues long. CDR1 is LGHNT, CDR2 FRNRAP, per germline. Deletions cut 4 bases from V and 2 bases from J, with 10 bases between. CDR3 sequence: CASGSRQITDTQYF. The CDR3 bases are TGTGCTAGTGGTTCGCGACAGATCACAGATACGCAGTATTTT.

CDR3 amino acids: CASSLVLGGTEAFF. As DNA, the CDR3 is TGTGCCAGCAGCTTAGTGTTAGGGGGCACTGAAGCTTTCTTT. The V gene is TRBV11-2, the J gene TRBJ1-1; a possible D gene is TRBD1 (6 bases). V lost 1 base and J 4 bases, leaving 10 bases between the germline ends. CDR3 length: 14 amino acids. Germline V CDR1 and CDR2: SGHAT, FQNNGV.

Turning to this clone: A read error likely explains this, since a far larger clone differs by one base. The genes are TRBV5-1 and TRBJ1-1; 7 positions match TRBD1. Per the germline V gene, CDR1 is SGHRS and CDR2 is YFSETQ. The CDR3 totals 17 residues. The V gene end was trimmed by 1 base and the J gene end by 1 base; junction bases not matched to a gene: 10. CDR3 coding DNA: TGCGCCAGCAGCTTGAAATCACCGGGACAGCCGAACACTGAAGCTTTCTTT. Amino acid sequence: CASSLKSPGQPNTEAFF. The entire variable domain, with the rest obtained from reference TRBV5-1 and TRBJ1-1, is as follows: KAGVTQTPRYLIKTRGQQVTLSCSPISGHRSVSWYQQTPGQGLQFLFEYFSETQRNKGNFPGRFSGRQFSNSRSEMNVSTLELGDSALYLCASSLKSPGQPNTEAFFGQGTRLTVV.

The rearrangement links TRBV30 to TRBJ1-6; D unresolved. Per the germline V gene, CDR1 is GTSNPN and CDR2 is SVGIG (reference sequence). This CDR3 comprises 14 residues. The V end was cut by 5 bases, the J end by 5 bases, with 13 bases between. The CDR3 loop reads CAWEGLGNNSPLHF. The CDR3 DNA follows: TGTGCCTGGGAAGGATTAGGGAATAATTCACCCCTCCACTTT.

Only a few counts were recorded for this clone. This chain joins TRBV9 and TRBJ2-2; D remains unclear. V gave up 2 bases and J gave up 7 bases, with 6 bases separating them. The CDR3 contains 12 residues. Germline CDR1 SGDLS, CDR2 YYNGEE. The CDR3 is CASSVFGGELFF. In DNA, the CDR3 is TGTGCCAGCAGCGTGTTTGGCGGGGAGCTGTTTTTT.

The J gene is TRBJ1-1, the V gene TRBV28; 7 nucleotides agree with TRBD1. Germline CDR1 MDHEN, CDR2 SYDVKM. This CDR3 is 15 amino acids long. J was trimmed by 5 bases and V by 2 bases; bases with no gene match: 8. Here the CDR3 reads CASSLASGGRTEAFF. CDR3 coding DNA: TGTGCCAGCAGTTTAGCGTCAGGGGGTAGGACTGAAGCTTTCTTT.

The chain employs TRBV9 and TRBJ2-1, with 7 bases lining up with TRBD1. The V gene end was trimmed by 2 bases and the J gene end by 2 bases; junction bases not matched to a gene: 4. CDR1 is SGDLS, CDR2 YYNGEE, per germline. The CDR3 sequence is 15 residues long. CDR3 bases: TGTGCCAGCAGCGTGCAGGGACAGACCTACAATGAGCAGTTCTTC. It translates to CASSVQGQTYNEQFF.

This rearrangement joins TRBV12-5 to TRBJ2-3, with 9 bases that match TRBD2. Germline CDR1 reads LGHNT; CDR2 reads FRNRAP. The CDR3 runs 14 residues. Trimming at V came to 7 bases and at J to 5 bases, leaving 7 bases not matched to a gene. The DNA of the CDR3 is TGTGCTAGTGCTTATAGCGGGGGTGGAGATACGCAGTATTTT. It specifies CASAYSGGGDTQYF.

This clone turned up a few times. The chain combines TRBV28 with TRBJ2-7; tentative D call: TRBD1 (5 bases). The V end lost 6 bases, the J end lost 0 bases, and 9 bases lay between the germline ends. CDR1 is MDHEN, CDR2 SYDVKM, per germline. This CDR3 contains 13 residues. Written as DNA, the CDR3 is TGTGCCAGCAGACAGGCTCTCTCCTACGAGCAGTACTTC. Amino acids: CASRQALSYEQYF.